Listed below are T cell receptor beta chains from one sample, sequenced in a study of immune heterogeneity within non-small cell lung tumors. TCRdb fed the multiplex PCR reads into MiXCR, producing one record per CDR3 protein. The data contain 20,000 to 25,000 distinct CDR3 sequences, 27% of them singletons. Input material: lung tumor tissue. These receptor sequences come from a man aged 40-50 years with non-small cell lung cancer. Each CDR3 is given with its conserved first and last residue. D genes are given only for firm matches. Size values are once, few and many counts, or a class for expanded clones, and some rows have none.

size,length,V,D,J,CDR3,DNA
many,15,TRBV10-3,.,TRBJ2-7,CAISDLADNTYEQYF,TGTGCCATCAGTGATTTAGCGGACAATACCTACGAGCAGTACTTC
many,15,TRBV11-3,.,TRBJ1-1,CASSLVMGSGTEAFF,TGTGCCAGCAGCTTAGTTATGGGGTCGGGCACTGAAGCTTTCTTT
.,14,TRBV3-1,.,TRBJ2-3,CASSQNLGTDTQYF,TGTGCCAGCAGCCAAAACCTTGGAACAGATACGCAGTATTTT
few,17,TRBV30,.,TRBJ1-6,CAWSVRSGFSYNSPLHF,TGTGCCTGGAGTGTACGATCGGGTTTCTCCTATAATTCACCCCTCCACTTT
.,13,TRBV29-1,.,TRBJ2-1,CSGFVGVRNEQFF,TGCAGCGGGTTTGTGGGAGTAAGAAATGAGCAGTTCTTC
many,15,TRBV7-8,TRBD2,TRBJ2-3,CASSPGTSGRDTQYF,TGTGCCAGCAGCCCAGGGACTAGCGGGAGAGATACGCAGTATTTT
.,12,TRBV6-1,.,TRBJ2-5,CASIRMDGTQYF,TGTGCCAGCATCAGAATGGATGGGACCCAGTACTTC
medium-sized,14,TRBV6-1,.,TRBJ1-5,CASSGSYSNQPQHF,TGTGCCAGCAGTGGGAGTTATAGCAATCAGCCCCAGCATTTT
many,16,TRBV7-9,.,TRBJ1-3,CASSPPDSSSGNTIYF,TGTGCCAGCAGCCCACCTGACAGTAGCTCTGGAAACACCATATATTTT
many,14,TRBV5-6,.,TRBJ1-3,CASSKGPFGNTIYF,TGTGCCAGCAGCAAGGGACCTTTCGGAAACACCATATATTTT
many,17,TRBV12-3/TRBV12-4,.,TRBJ1-2,CASSRAPQWGAGYGYTF,TGTGCCAGCAGCCGTGCCCCTCAGTGGGGCGCCGGGTATGGCTACACCTTC
many,17,TRBV15,.,TRBJ2-1,CATSRDPPGRTYNEQFF,TGTGCCACCAGCAGAGATCCCCCGGGACGTACCTACAATGAGCAGTTCTTC
medium-sized,13,TRBV5-5,.,TRBJ2-1,CASSAVSPNEQFF,TGTGCCAGCAGTGCGGTCAGTCCCAATGAGCAGTTCTTC
.,18,TRBV28,TRBD2,TRBJ2-5,CPSGSAGLAGTLGETQYF,TGTCCCAGCGGTTCCGCGGGACTAGCGGGAACCCTCGGGGAGACCCAGTACTTC
many,14,TRBV5-1,.,TRBJ2-3,CASRPGTLTDTQYF,TGCGCCAGCAGACCCGGGACCCTCACAGATACGCAGTATTTT
many,15,TRBV6-1,.,TRBJ1-2,CASSHKTRGDYGYTF,TGTGCCAGCAGTCATAAGACGCGGGGGGACTATGGCTACACCTTC
.,15,TRBV3-1,.,TRBJ2-5,CASIPPYRDRETQYF,TGTGCCAGCATCCCCCCGTACCGGGATCGGGAGACCCAGTACTTC
.,15,TRBV12-5,TRBD2,TRBJ2-5,CASGPSGGGAETQYF,TGTGCTAGTGGTCCCAGCGGGGGCGGGGCGGAGACCCAGTACTTC
.,15,TRBV28,TRBD1,TRBJ1-1,CAGSSGTGRLYTAFF,TGTGCCGGCAGTTCCGGGACAGGGCGTCTGTATACGGCTTTCTTT
many,13,TRBV30,.,TRBJ1-4,CAWSVRVGEKLFF,TGTGCCTGGAGTGTCAGGGTGGGAGAAAAACTGTTTTTT
many,15,TRBV5-5,.,TRBJ2-2,CASSLDRANTGELFF,TGTGCCAGCAGCTTGGACAGGGCGAACACCGGGGAGCTGTTTTTT
many,16,TRBV12-3/TRBV12-4,TRBD1,TRBJ1-2,CASSGQGSLSHYGYTF,TGTGCCAGCAGTGGACAGGGATCCCTCTCCCACTATGGCTACACCTTC
.,15,TRBV7-6,.,TRBJ2-7,CASSPAAQALYEQYF,TGTGCCAGCAGTCCCGCGGCACAGGCTCTCTACGAGCAGTACTTC
few,13,TRBV20-1,.,TRBJ2-1,CSAGWTRSPEQFF,TGCAGTGCTGGGTGGACTCGTTCCCCTGAGCAGTTCTTC